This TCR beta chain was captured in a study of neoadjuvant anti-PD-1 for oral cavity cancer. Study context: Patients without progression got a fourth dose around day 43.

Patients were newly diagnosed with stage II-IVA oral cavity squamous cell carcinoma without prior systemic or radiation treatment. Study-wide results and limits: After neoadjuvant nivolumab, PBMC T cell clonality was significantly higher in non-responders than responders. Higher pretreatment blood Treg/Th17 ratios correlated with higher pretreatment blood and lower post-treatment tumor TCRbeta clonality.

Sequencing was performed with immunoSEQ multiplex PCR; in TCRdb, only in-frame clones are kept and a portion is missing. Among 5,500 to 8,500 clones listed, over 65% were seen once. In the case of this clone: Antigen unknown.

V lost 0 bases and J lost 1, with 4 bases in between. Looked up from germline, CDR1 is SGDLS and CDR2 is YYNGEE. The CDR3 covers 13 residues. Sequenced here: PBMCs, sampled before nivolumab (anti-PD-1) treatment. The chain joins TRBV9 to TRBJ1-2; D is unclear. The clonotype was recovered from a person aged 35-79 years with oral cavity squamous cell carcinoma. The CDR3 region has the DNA TGTGCCAGCAGCGTAGACAGTAACTATGGCTACACCTTC. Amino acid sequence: CASSVDSNYGYTF.